This TCR beta chain is drawn from a study of T-cell reconstitution after alpha-beta-depleted transplantation in children (dated by TCRdb to 2015 to 2016). For context, the study as a whole: Using TCR repertoire profiling, the study quantitatively followed how T-cell immune reconstitution unfolded in children after TCRalphabeta/CD19-depleted allogeneic hematopoietic cell transplantation.

On this clonotype itself: This clone's antigen is unknown. One base away there is no much larger clone; base qualities are not given.

Between the V and J ends, shortened by 5 bases and 7 bases respectively, the junction contains 12 bases. CDR1 and CDR2, looked up from the germline V gene, are MGHDK and SYGVNS. Including cysteine and phenylalanine, the CDR3 has 12 amino acids. This entry keeps only the CDR3 DNA: 36 bases, framed from base 1. Preparation of the library involved PCR. The sequencing machine was an Illumina HiSeq 2500. Molecular barcoding was employed in the preparation of TCR libraries, with unique molecular identifiers being used to normalize TCRbeta repertoire quantification. The raw public data were reprocessed by TCRdb itself: fastp quality trimming at Q25, MiXCR clonotype calling, in-frame beta chains only. Each entry merges the rows of one CDR3 protein and shows their most common DNA and genes. The sample table contains about 610,000 distinct CDR3 sequences; only one count was recorded for about 10% of them. Roughly 3.9% of the sample belongs to the ten largest clones.

The sequence was collected from a human donor who donated a stem cell graft to a child with acute myeloid leukemia. This specimen was PBMCs from the stem cell graft donor, taken from the stem cell graft. This sequence uses TRBV25-1 and TRBJ2-7; the D gene is perhaps TRBD1 or TRBD2, each of them matching over 5 bases. The CDR3: CASSLGTREQYF. In nucleotides, the sequence is TGTGCCAGCAGTCTCGGGACCCGAGAGCAGTACTTC.